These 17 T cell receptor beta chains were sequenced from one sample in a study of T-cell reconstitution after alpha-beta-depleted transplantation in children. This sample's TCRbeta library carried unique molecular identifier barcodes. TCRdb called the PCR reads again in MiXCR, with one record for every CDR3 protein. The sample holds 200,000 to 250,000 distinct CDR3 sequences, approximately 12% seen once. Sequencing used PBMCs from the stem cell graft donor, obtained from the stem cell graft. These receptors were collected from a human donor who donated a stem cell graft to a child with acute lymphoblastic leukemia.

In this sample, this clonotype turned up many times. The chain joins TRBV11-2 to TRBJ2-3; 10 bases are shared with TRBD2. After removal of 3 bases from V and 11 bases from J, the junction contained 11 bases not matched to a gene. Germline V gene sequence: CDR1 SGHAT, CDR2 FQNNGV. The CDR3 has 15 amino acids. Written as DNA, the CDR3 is TGTGCCAGCAGCTTTGGCAGCGGGGGGGCCTGGGTGCAGTATTTT. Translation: CASSFGSGGAWVQYF. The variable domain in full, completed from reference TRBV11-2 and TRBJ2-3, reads EAGVAQSPRYKIIEKRQSVAFWCNPISGHATLYWYQQILGQGPKLLIQFQNNGVVDDSQLPKDRFSAERLKGVDSTLKIQPAKLEDSAVYLCASSFGSGGAWVQYFGPGTRLTVL.

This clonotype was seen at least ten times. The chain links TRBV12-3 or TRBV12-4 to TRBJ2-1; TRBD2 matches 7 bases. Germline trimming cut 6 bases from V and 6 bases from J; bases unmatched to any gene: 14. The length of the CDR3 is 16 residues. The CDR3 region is CASSPRASGKINEQFF. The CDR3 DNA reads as TGTGCCAGCAGCCCTAGGGCAAGCGGGAAAATCAATGAGCAGTTCTTC.

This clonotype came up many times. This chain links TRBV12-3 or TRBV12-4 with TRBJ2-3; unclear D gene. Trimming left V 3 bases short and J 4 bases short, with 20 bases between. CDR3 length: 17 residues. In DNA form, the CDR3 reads TGTGCCAGCAGTTTCGCCAAAACTGCATCACAAGCAGATACGCAGTATTTT. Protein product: CASSFAKTASQADTQYF.

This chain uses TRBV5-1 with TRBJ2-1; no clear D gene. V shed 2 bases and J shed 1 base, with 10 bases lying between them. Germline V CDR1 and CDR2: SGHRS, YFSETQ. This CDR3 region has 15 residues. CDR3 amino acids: CASSLGALSYNEQFF. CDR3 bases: TGCGCCAGCAGCTTAGGAGCGTTATCCTACAATGAGCAGTTCTTC.

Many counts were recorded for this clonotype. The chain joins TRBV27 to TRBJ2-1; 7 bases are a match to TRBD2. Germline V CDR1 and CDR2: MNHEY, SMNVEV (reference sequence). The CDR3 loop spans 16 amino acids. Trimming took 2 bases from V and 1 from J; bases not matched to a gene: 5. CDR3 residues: CASSLSAGRSYNEQFF. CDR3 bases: TGTGCCAGCAGTTTAAGTGCCGGGAGGTCCTACAATGAGCAGTTCTTC.

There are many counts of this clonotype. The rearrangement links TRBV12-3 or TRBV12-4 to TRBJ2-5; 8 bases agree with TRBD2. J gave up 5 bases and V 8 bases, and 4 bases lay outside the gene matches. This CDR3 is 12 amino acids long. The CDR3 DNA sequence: TGTGCCAGCCGGGGGGGCCGGGAGACCCAGTACTTC. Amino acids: CASRGGRETQYF.

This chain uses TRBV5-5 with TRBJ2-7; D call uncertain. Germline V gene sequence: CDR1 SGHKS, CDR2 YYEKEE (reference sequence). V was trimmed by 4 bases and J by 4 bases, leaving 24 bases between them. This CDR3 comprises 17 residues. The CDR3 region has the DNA TGTGCCAGCAGCCCCTCACCCCACCTCGGCGGTTCGTACGAGCAGTACTTC. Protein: CASSPSPHLGGSYEQYF.

In DNA, the CDR3 is TGTGCCAGCAGTGACGGTACGGGCACTGAAGCTTTCTTT. Its translation: CASSDGTGTEAFF. The genes are TRBV6-4 and TRBJ1-1; no reliable D call. The CDR3 is made up of 13 amino acids. Trimming cost V 2 bases and J 4 bases, with 8 bases left between them. Germline V gene data show CDR1 as MRHNA and CDR2 as SNTAGT.

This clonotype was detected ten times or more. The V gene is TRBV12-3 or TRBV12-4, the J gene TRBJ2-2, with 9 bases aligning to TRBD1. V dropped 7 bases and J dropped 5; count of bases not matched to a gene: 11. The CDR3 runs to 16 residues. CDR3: CASIPGQGFRTGELFF. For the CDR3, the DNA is TGTGCCAGCATCCCGGGACAGGGCTTTCGAACCGGGGAGCTGTTTTTT.

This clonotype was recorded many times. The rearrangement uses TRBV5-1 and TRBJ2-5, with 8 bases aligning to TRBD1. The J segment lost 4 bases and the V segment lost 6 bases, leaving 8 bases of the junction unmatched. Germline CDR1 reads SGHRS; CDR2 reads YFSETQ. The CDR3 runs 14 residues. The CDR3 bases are TGCGCCAGCACCCTCGACAGGGGTAGAGAGACCCAGTACTTC. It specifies CASTLDRGRETQYF.

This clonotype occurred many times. The CDR3 sequence: CASSSNRDTQYF. DNA for the CDR3: TGCGCCAGCAGCTCGAACAGAGATACGCAGTATTTT. V is TRBV5-1 and J is TRBJ2-3; the D is unclear. Between the trimmed V and J ends, which lost 3 bases and 5 bases, there was a span of 7 bases. In germline, CDR1 is SGHRS, CDR2 YFSETQ. The CDR3 sequence is 12 residues long.

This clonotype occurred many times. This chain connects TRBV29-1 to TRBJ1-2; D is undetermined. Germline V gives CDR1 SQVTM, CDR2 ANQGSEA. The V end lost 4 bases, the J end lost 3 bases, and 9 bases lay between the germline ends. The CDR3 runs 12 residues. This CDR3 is CSVVGSDYGYTF. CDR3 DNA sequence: TGCAGCGTTGTAGGTTCTGACTATGGCTACACCTTC.

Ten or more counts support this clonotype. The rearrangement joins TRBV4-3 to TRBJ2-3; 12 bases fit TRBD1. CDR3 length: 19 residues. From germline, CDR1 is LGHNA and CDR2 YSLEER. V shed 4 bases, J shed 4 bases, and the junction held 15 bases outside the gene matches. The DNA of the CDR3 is TGCGCCAGCAGCCCTAAGTCCCGGGACAGGGGGCCCCTTTCAGATACGCAGTATTTT. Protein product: CASSPKSRDRGPLSDTQYF.

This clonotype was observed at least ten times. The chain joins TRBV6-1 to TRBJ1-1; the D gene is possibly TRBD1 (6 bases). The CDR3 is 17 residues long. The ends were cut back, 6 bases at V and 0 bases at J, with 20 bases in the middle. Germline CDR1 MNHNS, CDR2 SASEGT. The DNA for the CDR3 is TGTGCCAGCAGAACCCAATGGGCAGGGGAATTGAACACTGAAGCTTTCTTT. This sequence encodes CASRTQWAGELNTEAFF.

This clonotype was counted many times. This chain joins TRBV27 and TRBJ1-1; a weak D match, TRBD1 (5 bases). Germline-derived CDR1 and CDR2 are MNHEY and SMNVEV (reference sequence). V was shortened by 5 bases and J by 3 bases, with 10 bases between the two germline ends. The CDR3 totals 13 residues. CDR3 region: CASSLGGDTEAFF. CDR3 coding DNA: TGTGCCAGCAGTCTCGGGGGGGACACTGAAGCTTTCTTT.

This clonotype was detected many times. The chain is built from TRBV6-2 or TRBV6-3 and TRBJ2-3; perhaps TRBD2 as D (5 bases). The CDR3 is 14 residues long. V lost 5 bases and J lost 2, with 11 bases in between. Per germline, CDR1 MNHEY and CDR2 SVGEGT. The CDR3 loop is CASSTATTTDTQYF. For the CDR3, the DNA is TGTGCCAGCAGTACCGCGACTACCACAGATACGCAGTATTTT.

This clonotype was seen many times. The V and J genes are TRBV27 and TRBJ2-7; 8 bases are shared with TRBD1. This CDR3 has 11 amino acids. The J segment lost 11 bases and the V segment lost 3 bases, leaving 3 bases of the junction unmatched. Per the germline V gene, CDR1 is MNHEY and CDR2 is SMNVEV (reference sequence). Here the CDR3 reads CASSFGGQEYF. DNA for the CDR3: TGTGCCAGCAGTTTTGGGGGACAGGAGTACTTC.